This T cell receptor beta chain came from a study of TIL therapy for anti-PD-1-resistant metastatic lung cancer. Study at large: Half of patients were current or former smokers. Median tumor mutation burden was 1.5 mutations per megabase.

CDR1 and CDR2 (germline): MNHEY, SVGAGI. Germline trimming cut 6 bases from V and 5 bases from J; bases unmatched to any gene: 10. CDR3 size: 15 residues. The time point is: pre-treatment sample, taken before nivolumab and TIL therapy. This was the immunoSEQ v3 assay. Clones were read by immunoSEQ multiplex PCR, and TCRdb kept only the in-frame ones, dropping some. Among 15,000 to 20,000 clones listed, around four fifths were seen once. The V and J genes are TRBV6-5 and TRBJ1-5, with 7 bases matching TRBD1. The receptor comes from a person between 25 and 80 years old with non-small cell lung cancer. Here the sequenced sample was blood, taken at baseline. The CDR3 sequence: CASRAGDSPYQPQHF. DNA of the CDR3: TGTGCCAGCAGGGCCGGGGACAGCCCCTATCAGCCCCAGCATTTT.